This T cell receptor beta chain stems from a study of PD-1 blockade in classical Hodgkin lymphoma. For the study at large: Nivolumab 3 mg/kg was given intravenously every 2 weeks. Whole-study findings and limits: At C4D1, TCR diversity had climbed significantly for CD4+ cells, though not for CD8+ cells. Patients who initiated nivolumab within 1 year of ASCT were excluded. Patients with a complete response exhibited baseline diversity comparable to newly diagnosed patients.

V lost 0 bases to trimming and J lost 8 bases, with 15 bases between them. Germline values: CDR1 SGHRS, CDR2 YFSETQ. The CDR3 extends over 15 amino acids. Relapse was seen in all patients after autologous stem cell transplantation, and brentuximab vedotin exposure was variable. TCRdb's table, derived via immunoSEQ multiplex PCR, lists solely in-frame clones and lacks some. The profile shows 9,900 or so clones, 70% to 80% of them singletons. About this clone: Its matching antigen is unknown.

The sequence derives from a human donor with classical Hodgkin lymphoma. V usage is TRBV5-1 and J usage is TRBJ2-1, with TRBD2 as a possible D gene (6 bases). The input for sequencing was peripheral blood mononuclear cells (PBMCs), taken at baseline. CDR3 region: CASSLGAGTTHEQFF. The CDR3 DNA reads TGCGCCAGCAGCTTGGGGGCGGGGACCACCCATGAGCAGTTCTTC.